The 30 T cell receptor beta chains below all came from one sample that was sequenced in a study of blood T cell dynamics during melanoma immunotherapy. The time point was: week 3, after first cycle of checkpoint inhibitor. Libraries were prepared by immunoSEQ multiplex PCR; TCRdb keeps only in-frame clonotypes and omits some of them. Here the sample spans some 6,000 clones, roughly 84% being singletons. The sample here was blood, taken from a patient treated with checkpoint blockade. These receptors originate from a human donor with melanoma.

The V and J genes are TRBV5-1 and TRBJ1-2; 7 bases line up with TRBD1. The CDR3 is 14 residues long. V shed 4 bases, J shed 2 bases, and the junction held 5 bases outside the gene matches. CDR1 and CDR2 from the germline V gene are SGHRS and YFSETQ. CDR3 region: CASSPEDRNYGYTF. The DNA for the CDR3 is TGCGCCAGCAGCCCCGAGGACAGGAACTATGGCTACACCTTC.

The chain recombines TRBV14 with TRBJ2-1; TRBD2 aligns across 10 bases. This CDR3 contains 15 residues. Germline V gene sequence: CDR1 SGHDN, CDR2 FVKESK. V dropped 2 bases and J dropped 10; count of bases not matched to a gene: 8. CDR3 DNA: TGTGCCAGCAGCCAACGGGCTAGCGGGGGCCCGGAGCAGTTCTTC. Residues: CASSQRASGGPEQFF.

This chain connects TRBV6-6 to TRBJ2-7, with D possibly being TRBD2 (5 bases). The CDR3 runs to 15 residues. The germline V gene has CDR1 MNHNY and CDR2 SVGAGI (reference sequence). Trimming stripped 7 bases from V and 0 bases from J, with 16 bases between. The CDR3 here is CASTLSGGGSYEQYF. The CDR3 bases are TGTGCCAGCACCCTCTCCGGAGGCGGCTCCTACGAGCAGTACTTC.

This rearrangement joins TRBV7-9 to TRBJ2-7, with a possible D match to TRBD1 (6 bases). There are 12 residues in the CDR3. Trimming removed 4 bases from V and 5 bases from J, with 9 bases in between. Germline-derived CDR1 and CDR2 are SEHNR and FQNEAQ (reference sequence). CDR3 nucleotides: TGTGCCAGCAGCTACGACAGGAACGAGCAGTACTTC. Protein: CASSYDRNEQYF.

The chain uses TRBV5-1 and TRBJ2-7; D gene uncertain. V lost 1 base to trimming and J lost 8 bases, with 10 bases between them. The V gene's germline CDR1 is SGHRS and CDR2 YFSETQ. The CDR3 length is 12 residues. CDR3 loop: CASSLKPQQQYF. The CDR3 DNA reads as TGCGCCAGCAGCTTGAAACCCCAGCAGCAGTACTTC.

The chain employs TRBV15 and TRBJ1-3; D not certain. Trimming cost V 0 bases and J 8 bases, with 5 bases left between them. The germline gives CDR1 LNHNV, CDR2 YYDKDF (reference sequence). The CDR3 covers 12 residues. The CDR3 loop is CATSRDRDTIYF. CDR3 bases: TGTGCCACCAGCAGAGATCGGGACACCATATATTTT.

The chain links TRBV6-5 to TRBJ2-7; a weak D match, TRBD1 (6 bases). CDR1 MNHEY and CDR2 SVGAGI come from the germline V gene. V was cut by 2 bases and J by 2 bases, with 16 bases left in between. This CDR3 is built from 16 residues. CDR3 DNA: TGTGCCAGCAGTTACAGTTCTTTTTCAGGGGCCTACGAGCAGTACTTC. It is translated as CASSYSSFSGAYEQYF.

The CDR3 protein is CASTADWGTEAFF. The DNA for the CDR3 is TGTGCCAGCACCGCAGACTGGGGCACTGAAGCTTTCTTT. The J gene is TRBJ1-1, the V gene TRBV2; D call uncertain. Germline CDR1 SNHLY, CDR2 FYNNEI. V lost 7 bases to trimming and J lost 4 bases, with 13 bases between them. The CDR3 length is 13 residues.

The chain has TRBV5-6 and TRBJ2-7; D not certain. Trimming stripped 2 bases from V and 3 bases from J, with 6 bases between. CDR3 length: 12 residues. Germline V gives CDR1 SGHDT, CDR2 YYEEEE. CDR3 protein: CASSLQFYEQYF. The CDR3 bases are TGTGCCAGCAGCTTACAGTTCTACGAGCAGTACTTC.

This chain connects TRBV28 to TRBJ1-1, with TRBD1 matching 7 bases. J lost 6 bases, V lost 4 bases, and 11 bases had no gene match. The CDR3 is 15 amino acids. Germline V gene sequence: CDR1 MDHEN, CDR2 SYDVKM. CDR3 in DNA: TGTGCCAGCAGTTCCGTACAGACAGGGCTAGCTGAAGCTTTCTTT. Protein product: CASSSVQTGLAEAFF.

The rearrangement links TRBV5-4 to TRBJ2-7; TRBD1 is a possible D gene (6 bases). Trimming took 1 base from V and 3 from J, leaving 14 bases between them. The germline CDR1 and CDR2 sequences are SGHNT and YYREEE (reference sequence). The CDR3 length is 15 residues. The CDR3 reads CASSLLAGALYEQYF. The CDR3 DNA sequence: TGTGCCAGCAGCTTGTTAGCAGGGGCCCTCTACGAGCAGTACTTC.

This chain's CDR3 is CASSSGTGQGMRAFF. DNA of the CDR3: TGTGCCAGCAGCTCGGGCACGGGACAGGGGATGAGAGCTTTCTTT. The chain is built from TRBV5-4 and TRBJ1-1; 10 nucleotides agree with TRBD1. The CDR3 length is 15 residues. Trimming removed 3 bases from V and 10 bases from J; junction bases left unmatched: 12. Germline loops: CDR1 SGHNT, CDR2 YYREEE (reference sequence).

This chain links TRBV28 with TRBJ2-7; the D gene is possibly TRBD1 (5 bases). CDR3 length equals 13 residues. Germline V gives CDR1 MDHEN, CDR2 SYDVKM. Trimming pared 10 bases from V and 2 bases from J, leaving 15 bases between. The CDR3 loop reads CATFDRLTYEQYF. CDR3 coding DNA: TGTGCCACCTTCGACAGACTCACCTACGAGCAGTACTTC.

V is TRBV30 and J is TRBJ2-7; D is ambiguous. V dropped 0 bases and J dropped 0 bases, with 6 bases sitting between them. Germline CDR1 is GTSNPN and CDR2 is SVGIG (reference sequence). CDR3 length: 13 residues. CDR3 loop: CAWSVRSSYEQYF. In DNA, the CDR3 is TGTGCCTGGAGTGTACGAAGCTCCTACGAGCAGTACTTC. Using reference TRBV30 and TRBJ2-7 for the parts outside the CDR3, the full variable domain is SQTIHQWPATLVQPVGSPLSLECTVEGTSNPNLYWYRQAAGRGLQLLFYSVGIGQISSEVPQNLSASRPQDRQFILSSKKLLLSDSGFYLCAWSVRSSYEQYFGPGTRLTVT.

The chain recombines TRBV28 with TRBJ1-3, with D unresolved. CDR1 and CDR2 from the germline V gene are MDHEN and SYDVKM. The CDR3 spans 16 residues. Trimming took off 4 bases at V and 0 bases at J, with 13 bases between the two ends. The CDR3 region has the DNA TGTGCCAGCAGTTCCCCCGGCGGGGACTCTGGAAACACCATATATTTT. Protein sequence: CASSSPGGDSGNTIYF.

CDR3 in amino acids: CASKGGVDGEAFF. DNA for the CDR3: TGTGCCAGCAAAGGTGGTGTGGACGGTGAAGCTTTCTTT. The rearrangement joins TRBV9 to TRBJ1-1; D is unresolved. The germline V gene has CDR1 SGDLS and CDR2 YYNGEE. V was clipped by 6 bases and J by 7 bases, with 16 bases between them. The CDR3 is made up of 13 amino acids.

The J gene is TRBJ2-2, the V gene TRBV7-2, with 12 bases that match TRBD2. V lost 5 bases and J lost 3; bases outside the gene matches: 4. The CDR3 length is 16 residues. Per the germline V gene, CDR1 is SGHTA and CDR2 is FQGNSA. CDR3 protein: CASSQTSGSYTGELFF. The CDR3 DNA reads as TGTGCCAGCAGCCAGACTAGCGGGAGTTACACCGGGGAGCTGTTTTTT.

This clone was seen a single time. The J gene is TRBJ1-2, the V gene TRBV4-3, with D tentatively TRBD1 (6 bases). The length of the CDR3 is 15 residues. Germline-derived CDR1 and CDR2 are LGHNA and YSLEER. V lost 3 bases, J lost 5 bases, and 16 bases lay in between. The CDR3 spells CASSQLQGSGYGYTF. The CDR3 nucleotides are TGCGCCAGCAGCCAGTTACAGGGAAGCGGGTATGGCTACACCTTC.

This clone was observed a handful of times. The gene calls are TRBV20-1 and TRBJ1-1; D not certain. This CDR3 spans 11 amino acids. Trimming cost V 0 bases and J 4 bases, with 3 bases left between them. Germline CDR1 and CDR2: DFQATT and SNEGSKA (reference sequence). DNA for the CDR3: TGCAGTGCTAGAGAAAGCACTGAAGCTTTCTTT. Translating gives CSARESTEAFF.

The chain links TRBV7-3 to TRBJ2-7, with 7 nucleotides matching TRBD2. Germline V gene lookup returns CDR1 SGHTA and CDR2 FQGTGA. This CDR3 is 14 amino acids long. The V gene end was trimmed by 9 bases and the J gene end by 6 bases; junction bases not matched to a gene: 14. Here the CDR3 reads CASKRGAGDLEQYF. The CDR3 bases are TGTGCCAGTAAGAGAGGGGCGGGGGACCTCGAGCAGTACTTC.

V usage is TRBV5-1 and J usage is TRBJ2-7; D is perhaps TRBD1 (6 bases). Germline V gene data show CDR1 as SGHRS and CDR2 as YFSETQ. The CDR3 length is 15 residues. Deletions cut 4 bases from V and 6 bases from J, with 20 bases between. DNA for the CDR3: TGCGCCAGCAGCCCGGATGGCCGTACAGGGAGCGAGCAGTACTTC. It encodes CASSPDGRTGSEQYF. The full variable domain, completed using reference TRBV5-1 and TRBJ2-7, is KAGVTQTPRYLIKTRGQQVTLSCSPISGHRSVSWYQQTPGQGLQFLFEYFSETQRNKGNFPGRFSGRQFSNSRSEMNVSTLELGDSALYLCASSPDGRTGSEQYFGPGTRLTVT.

This clone was detected only a few times. The rearrangement joins TRBV14 to TRBJ1-2; no reliable D call. The V gene lost 4 bases and the J gene lost 4 bases, with 19 bases spanning the gap. The CDR3 loop spans 16 amino acids. Germline CDR1 reads SGHDN; CDR2 reads FVKESK. The CDR3, as DNA: TGTGCCAGCAGCCCGGCCGGACGGTCCCGTTTCTATGGCTACACCTTC. Protein: CASSPAGRSRFYGYTF.

This chain uses TRBV29-1 with TRBJ2-7; D might be TRBD1 (6 bases). The CDR3 sequence is 16 residues long. The germline V and J ends were trimmed by 2 bases and 3 bases, with 20 bases remaining between them. CDR1 SQVTM and CDR2 ANQGSEA come from the germline V gene. The CDR3 nucleotides are TGCAGCGTTGAAATCTTGGGCAGGGGCCTAAACTACGAGCAGTACTTC. The encoded protein is CSVEILGRGLNYEQYF.

The V and J genes are TRBV19 and TRBJ1-5; no clear D gene. The CDR3 spans 14 residues. The germline V gene encodes CDR1 LNHDA and CDR2 SQIVND (reference sequence). V was clipped by 7 bases and J by 3 bases, with 13 bases between them. The CDR3 here is CASNRGADNQPQHF. Written as DNA, the CDR3 is TGTGCCAGTAATCGGGGTGCCGACAATCAGCCCCAGCATTTT.

The V gene is TRBV5-1, the J gene TRBJ2-7; 7 positions match TRBD1. V was clipped by 4 bases and J by 2 bases; unmatched bases: 6. The V gene's germline CDR1 is SGHRS and CDR2 YFSETQ. This CDR3 contains 14 residues. For the CDR3, the DNA is TGCGCCAGCAGCGAGACAGGGACCACCTACGAGCAGTACTTC. Translating gives CASSETGTTYEQYF.

This chain joins TRBV19 and TRBJ1-2; D is possibly TRBD1 (6 bases). V was cut by 3 bases and J by 6 bases, with 11 bases left in between. The CDR3 consists of 13 residues. CDR1 is LNHDA and CDR2 is SQIVND in the germline V gene (reference sequence). The CDR3 sequence is CASSILGADGYTF. The CDR3 bases are TGTGCCAGTAGTATCTTGGGGGCGGATGGCTACACCTTC.

The chain carries TRBV19 and TRBJ2-7; TRBD1 matches 7 bases. The CDR3 is 14 residues long. In germline, CDR1 is LNHDA, CDR2 SQIVND (reference sequence). The J segment lost 0 bases and the V segment lost 5 bases, leaving 4 bases of the junction unmatched. This CDR3 is CASSAGQVSYEQYF. The CDR3 nucleotides read TGTGCCAGTAGTGCCGGACAGGTCTCCTACGAGCAGTACTTC.

This clone has just a few counts. The CDR3 loop is CASMVTYEQYF. CDR3 bases: TGTGCCAGCATGGTGACCTACGAGCAGTACTTC. This chain links TRBV2 with TRBJ2-7, with unresolved D. V was trimmed by 7 bases and J by 2 bases, leaving 6 bases between them. Per the germline V gene, CDR1 is SNHLY and CDR2 is FYNNEI. The CDR3 has 11 residues.

The CDR3 DNA reads as TGTGCCAGCTCACCCTTAAGCAATCAGCCCCAGCATTTT. Residues: CASSPLSNQPQHF. The rearrangement uses TRBV18 and TRBJ1-5, with unresolved D. The CDR3 has 13 residues. From germline, CDR1 is KGHSH and CDR2 LQKENI. V lost 3 bases and J lost 1, with 4 bases in between.

This clone was detected only a few times. The chain combines TRBV7-2 with TRBJ1-5; maybe TRBD1 (5 bases). The germline CDR1 and CDR2 sequences are SGHTA and FQGNSA. V was trimmed by 0 bases and J by 1 base, leaving 13 bases between them. The CDR3 totals 17 residues. The CDR3 is CASSLAIGPGSNQPQHF. The CDR3 DNA sequence: TGTGCCAGCAGCTTAGCAATAGGGCCAGGGAGCAATCAGCCCCAGCATTTT.